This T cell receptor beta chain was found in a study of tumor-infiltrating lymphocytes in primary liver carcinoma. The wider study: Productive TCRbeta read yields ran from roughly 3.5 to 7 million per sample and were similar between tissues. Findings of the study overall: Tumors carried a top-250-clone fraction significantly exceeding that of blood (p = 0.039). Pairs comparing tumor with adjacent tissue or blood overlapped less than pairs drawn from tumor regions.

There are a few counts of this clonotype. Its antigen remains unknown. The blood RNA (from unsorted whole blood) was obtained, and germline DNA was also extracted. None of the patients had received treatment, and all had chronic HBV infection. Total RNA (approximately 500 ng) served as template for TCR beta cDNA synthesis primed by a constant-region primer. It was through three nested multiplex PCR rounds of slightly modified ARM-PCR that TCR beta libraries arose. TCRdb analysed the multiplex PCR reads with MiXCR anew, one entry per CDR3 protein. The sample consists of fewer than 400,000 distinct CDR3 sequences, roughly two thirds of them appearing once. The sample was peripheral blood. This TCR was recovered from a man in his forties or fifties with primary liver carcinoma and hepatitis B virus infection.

DNA for the CDR3: TGTGCCAGCAGCGTGTTACAGGGATTCACAGATACGCAGTATTTT. Amino acid sequence: CASSVLQGFTDTQYF. The chain carries TRBV7-9 and TRBJ2-3; maybe TRBD1 (6 bases). Germline V gene data show CDR1 as SEHNR and CDR2 as FQNEAQ (reference sequence). This CDR3 has 15 residues. Trimming left V 5 bases short and J 2 bases short, with 14 bases between.